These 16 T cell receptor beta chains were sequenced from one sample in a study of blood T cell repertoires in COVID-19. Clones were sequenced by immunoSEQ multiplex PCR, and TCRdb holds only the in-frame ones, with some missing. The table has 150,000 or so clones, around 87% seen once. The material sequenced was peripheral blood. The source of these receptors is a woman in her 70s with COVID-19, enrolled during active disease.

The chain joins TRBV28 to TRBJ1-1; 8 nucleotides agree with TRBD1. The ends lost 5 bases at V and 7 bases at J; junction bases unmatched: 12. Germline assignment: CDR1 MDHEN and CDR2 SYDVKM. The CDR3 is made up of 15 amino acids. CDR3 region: CASSQTRQGTREAFF. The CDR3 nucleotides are TGTGCCAGCAGTCAAACCAGACAGGGGACCCGTGAAGCTTTCTTT.

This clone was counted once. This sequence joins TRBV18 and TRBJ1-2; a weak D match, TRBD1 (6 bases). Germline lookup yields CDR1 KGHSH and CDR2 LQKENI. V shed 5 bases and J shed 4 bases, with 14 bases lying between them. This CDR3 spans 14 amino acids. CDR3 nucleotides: TGTGCCAGCTCATTGGGACAAGACCTCTATGGCTACACCTTC. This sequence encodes CASSLGQDLYGYTF.

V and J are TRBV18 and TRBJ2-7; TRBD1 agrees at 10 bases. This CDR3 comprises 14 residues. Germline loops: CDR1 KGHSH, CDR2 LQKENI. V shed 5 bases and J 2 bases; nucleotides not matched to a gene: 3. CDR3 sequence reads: CASSGGQGAYEQYF. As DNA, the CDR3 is TGTGCCAGCTCAGGAGGACAGGGGGCCTACGAGCAGTACTTC.

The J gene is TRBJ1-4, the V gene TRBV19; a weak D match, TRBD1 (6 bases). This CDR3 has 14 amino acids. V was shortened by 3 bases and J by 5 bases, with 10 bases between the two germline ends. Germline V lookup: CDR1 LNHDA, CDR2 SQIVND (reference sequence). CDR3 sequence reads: CASSIGGANEKLFF. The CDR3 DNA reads TGTGCCAGTAGTATCGGGGGGGCAAATGAAAAACTGTTTTTT.

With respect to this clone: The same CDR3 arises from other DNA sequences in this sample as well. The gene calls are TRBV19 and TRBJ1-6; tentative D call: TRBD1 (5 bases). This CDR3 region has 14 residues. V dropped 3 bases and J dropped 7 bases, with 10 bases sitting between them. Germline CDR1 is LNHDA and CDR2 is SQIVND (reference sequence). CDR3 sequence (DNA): TGTGCCAGTAGTATCAGGGATCGGAATTCACCCCTCCACTTT. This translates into CASSIRDRNSPLHF.

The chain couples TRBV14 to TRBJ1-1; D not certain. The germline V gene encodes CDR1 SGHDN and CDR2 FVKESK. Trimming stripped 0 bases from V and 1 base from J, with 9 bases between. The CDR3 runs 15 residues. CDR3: CASSQDPLTNTEAFF. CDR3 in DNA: TGTGCCAGCAGCCAAGACCCCCTAACGAACACTGAAGCTTTCTTT.

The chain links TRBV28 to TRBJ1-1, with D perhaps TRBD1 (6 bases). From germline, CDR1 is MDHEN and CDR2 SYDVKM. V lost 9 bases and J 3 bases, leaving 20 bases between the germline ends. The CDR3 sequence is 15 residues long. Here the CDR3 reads CASRQVDGGYTEAFF. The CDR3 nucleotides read TGTGCCAGTCGACAGGTCGACGGAGGATACACTGAAGCTTTCTTT.

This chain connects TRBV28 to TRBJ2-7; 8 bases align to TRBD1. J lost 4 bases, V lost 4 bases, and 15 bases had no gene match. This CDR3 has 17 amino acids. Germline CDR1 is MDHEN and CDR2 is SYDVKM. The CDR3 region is CASSSPRGRLGWYEQYF. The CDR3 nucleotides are TGTGCCAGCAGTTCCCCCAGGGGGCGCCTAGGTTGGTACGAGCAGTACTTC. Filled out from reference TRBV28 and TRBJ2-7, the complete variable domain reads DVKVTQSSRYLVKRTGEKVFLECVQDMDHENMFWYRQDPGLGLRLIYFSYDVKMKEKGDIPEGYSVSREKKERFSLILESASTNQTSMYLCASSSPRGRLGWYEQYFGPGTRLTVT.

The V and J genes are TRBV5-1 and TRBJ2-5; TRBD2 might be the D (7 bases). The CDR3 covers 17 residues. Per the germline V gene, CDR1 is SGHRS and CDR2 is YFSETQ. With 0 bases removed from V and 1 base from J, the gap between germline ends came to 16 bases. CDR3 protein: CASSLAGGGGGQETQYF. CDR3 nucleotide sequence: TGCGCCAGCAGCTTGGCCGGGGGAGGGGGAGGCCAAGAGACCCAGTACTTC.

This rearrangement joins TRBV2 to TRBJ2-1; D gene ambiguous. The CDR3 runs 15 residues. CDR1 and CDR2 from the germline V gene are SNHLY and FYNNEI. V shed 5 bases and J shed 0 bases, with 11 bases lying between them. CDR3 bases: TGTGCCAGCAGTAAAACCGAGAGCTCCTACAATGAGCAGTTCTTC. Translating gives CASSKTESSYNEQFF.

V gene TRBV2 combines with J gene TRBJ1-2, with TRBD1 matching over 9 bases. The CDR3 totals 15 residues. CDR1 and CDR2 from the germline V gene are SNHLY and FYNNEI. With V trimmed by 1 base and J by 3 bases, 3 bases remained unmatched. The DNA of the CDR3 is TGTGCCAGCAGTGAAGGGACAGGGGAATACTATGGCTACACCTTC. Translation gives CASSEGTGEYYGYTF.

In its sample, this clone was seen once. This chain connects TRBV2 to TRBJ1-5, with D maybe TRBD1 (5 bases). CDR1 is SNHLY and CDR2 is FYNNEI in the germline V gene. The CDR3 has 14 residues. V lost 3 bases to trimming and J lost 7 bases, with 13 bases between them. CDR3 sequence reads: CASSDSGWEQPQHF. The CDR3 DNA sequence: TGTGCCAGCAGTGACTCAGGGTGGGAACAGCCCCAGCATTTT.

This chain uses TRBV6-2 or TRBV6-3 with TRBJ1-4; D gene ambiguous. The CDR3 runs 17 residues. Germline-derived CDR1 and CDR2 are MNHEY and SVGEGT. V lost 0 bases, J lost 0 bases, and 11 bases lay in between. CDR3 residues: CASSYSAGLATNEKLFF. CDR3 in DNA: TGTGCCAGCAGTTACTCGGCCGGACTTGCAACTAATGAAAAACTGTTTTTT.

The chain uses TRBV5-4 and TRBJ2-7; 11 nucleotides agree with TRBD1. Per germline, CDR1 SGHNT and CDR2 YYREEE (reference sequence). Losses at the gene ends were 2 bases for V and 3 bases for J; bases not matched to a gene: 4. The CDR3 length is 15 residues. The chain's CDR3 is CASSFPGQGDYEQYF. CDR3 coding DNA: TGTGCCAGCAGCTTCCCGGGACAGGGGGACTACGAGCAGTACTTC.

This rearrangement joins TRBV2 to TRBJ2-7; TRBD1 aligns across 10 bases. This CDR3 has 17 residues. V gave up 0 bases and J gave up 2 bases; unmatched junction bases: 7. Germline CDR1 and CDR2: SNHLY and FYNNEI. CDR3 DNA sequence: TGTGCCAGCAGTGAAGCCTTGGGACAGGGGACACCCTACGAGCAGTACTTC. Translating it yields CASSEALGQGTPYEQYF.

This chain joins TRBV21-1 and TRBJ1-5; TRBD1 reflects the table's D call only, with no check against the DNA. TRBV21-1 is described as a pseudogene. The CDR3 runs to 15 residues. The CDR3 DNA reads TGTGCCAAGGAATTACAGGGGTCTAGCAATCAGCCCCAGCATTTT. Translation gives CAKELQGSSNQPQHF.